The 18 T cell receptor beta chains below all came from one sample that was sequenced in a study of blood T cell repertoires in COVID-19. Profiling relied on immunoSEQ multiplex PCR, and the TCRdb table lists in-frame clones only, not all of them. The sample has roughly 230,000 clones; about 88% are singletons. The sample comprised peripheral blood. The source is a man in his 70s with acute or convalescent COVID-19.

The gene calls are TRBV24-1 and TRBJ2-1; 13 nucleotides match TRBD2. CDR1 is KGHDR and CDR2 is SFDVKD in the germline V gene. The CDR3 is made up of 16 amino acids. V lost 3 bases, J lost 8 bases, and 6 bases stayed unmatched. The CDR3 loop reads CATSDALAGGPHEQFF. In nucleotides, the CDR3 is TGTGCCACCAGTGATGCACTAGCGGGAGGGCCACATGAGCAGTTCTTC.

V and J are TRBV9 and TRBJ2-7, with 8 bases lining up with TRBD1. This CDR3 contains 14 residues. The V segment lost 0 bases and the J segment 2 bases; nucleotides outside the gene matches: 1. Per the germline V gene, CDR1 is SGDLS and CDR2 is YYNGEE. CDR3 DNA sequence: TGTGCCAGCAGCGTAGGGGACAGGACCTACGAGCAGTACTTC. Translated: CASSVGDRTYEQYF.

The gene calls are TRBV25-1 and TRBJ2-5, with D possibly being TRBD1 (6 bases). V was clipped by 3 bases and J by 4 bases, with 12 bases between them. CDR3 size: 14 residues. Germline-derived CDR1 and CDR2 are MGHDK and SYGVNS. The CDR3 DNA sequence: TGTGCCAGCAGTGACCCGATACAGGGAGAGACCCAGTACTTC. This encodes CASSDPIQGETQYF.

The genes are TRBV5-1 and TRBJ2-1; 9 bases match TRBD1. Looked up from germline, CDR1 is SGHRS and CDR2 is YFSETQ. The CDR3 has 15 amino acids. The junction had 12 bases not matched to a gene; V was cut back by 8 bases and J by 6 bases. DNA of the CDR3: TGCGCCAGTCTCACTGGCGGGACAGGGTCCAATGAGCAGTTCTTC. This translates into CASLTGGTGSNEQFF.

The J gene is TRBJ2-7, the V gene TRBV6-5, with D possibly TRBD1 on 5 matching bases. The ends were cut back, 8 bases at V and 7 bases at J, with 18 bases in the middle. Germline lookup yields CDR1 MNHEY and CDR2 SVGAGI. This CDR3 is built from 13 residues. CDR3: CASHISQAYEQYF. CDR3 in DNA: TGTGCCAGCCATATATCACAGGCTTATGAGCAGTACTTC.

Here the CDR3 DNA reads TGTGCCACGTCAGGGGGGACTGAAGCTTTCTTT. This sequence encodes CATSGGTEAFF. The V gene is TRBV3-1 (or the pseudogene TRBV3-2), the J gene TRBJ1-1; 7 bases align to TRBD1. V gave up 10 bases and J gave up 5 bases; unmatched junction bases: 4. The CDR3 loop spans 11 amino acids. From germline, CDR1 is LGHDT and CDR2 YNNKEL (reference sequence).

J is TRBJ1-2 and V is TRBV9, with D possibly matching TRBD1 (5 bases). This CDR3 is built from 17 residues. V lost 4 bases and J 8 bases, leaving 27 bases between the germline ends. Germline CDR1 and CDR2: SGDLS and YYNGEE. The CDR3 coding sequence is TGTGCCAGCAGCCCTCAACCTGGGACTTCCTTAACTATGGGCTACACCTTC. It codes for CASSPQPGTSLTMGYTF.

The J gene is TRBJ2-1, the V gene TRBV11-3, with 10 nucleotides matching TRBD2. CDR3 length equals 15 residues. CDR1 is SGHNT and CDR2 is YENEEA in the germline V gene. V trimming: 1 base; J trimming: 5 bases; junction bases outside the gene matches: 2. The CDR3 nucleotides are TGTGCCAGCAGCTTAGCAGCGGGAGGGAACAATGAGCAGTTCTTC. Its translation is CASSLAAGGNNEQFF.

V and J are TRBV5-6 and TRBJ2-7; D is perhaps TRBD2 (5 bases). The CDR3 is 15 amino acids. Germline V CDR1 and CDR2: SGHDT, YYEEEE. V lost 0 bases and J 1 base, leaving 11 bases between the germline ends. The CDR3 DNA is TGTGCCAGCAGCTTGGGACACCGGGGTTCCTACGAGCAGTACTTC. This gives the protein CASSLGHRGSYEQYF.

This chain links TRBV2 with TRBJ1-1, with D perhaps matching TRBD1 (5 bases). Germline V gene sequence: CDR1 SNHLY, CDR2 FYNNEI. The CDR3 totals 14 residues. V shed 6 bases and J shed 0 bases, with 11 bases lying between them. The CDR3 nucleotides are TGTGCCAGCAGAATACGGGGGATGAACACTGAAGCTTTCTTT. This codes for CASRIRGMNTEAFF.

V gene TRBV5-1 combines with J gene TRBJ2-2; 10 bases agree with TRBD2. The CDR3 runs 16 residues. The J segment lost 4 bases and the V segment lost 1 base, leaving 4 bases of the junction unmatched. Germline V CDR1 and CDR2: SGHRS, YFSETQ. The CDR3 sequence: CASSLRLAGVTGELFF. The CDR3 DNA reads TGCGCCAGCAGCTTGAGGCTAGCGGGAGTCACCGGGGAGCTGTTTTTT.

The table lists this clone with many counts. The chain carries TRBV11-2 and TRBJ2-1; D may be TRBD2 (6 bases). V gave up 5 bases and J gave up 9 bases, with 20 bases separating them. The germline gives CDR1 SGHAT, CDR2 FQNNGV. The CDR3 has 15 amino acids. The CDR3 DNA sequence: TGTGCCAGCAGCGCATGGGTAGCGGAGCCCGGTGAGCAGTTCTTC. Translation gives CASSAWVAEPGEQFF. Drawing the rest from reference TRBV11-2 and TRBJ2-1, the complete variable domain is EAGVAQSPRYKIIEKRQSVAFWCNPISGHATLYWYQQILGQGPKLLIQFQNNGVVDDSQLPKDRFSAERLKGVDSTLKIQPAKLEDSAVYLCASSAWVAEPGEQFFGPGTRLTVL.

The gene calls are TRBV7-2 and TRBJ2-1; D perhaps matches TRBD1 (8 bases). The V gene's germline CDR1 is SGHTA and CDR2 FQGNSA. The CDR3 covers 18 residues. Between the trimmed V and J ends, which lost 2 bases and 0 bases, there was a span of 17 bases. CDR3 loop: CASSLLADREGSYNEQFF. Here the CDR3 DNA reads TGTGCCAGCAGCTTACTCGCGGACAGGGAGGGCTCCTACAATGAGCAGTTCTTC.

This chain links TRBV27 with TRBJ1-5; D not resolved. There are 15 residues in the CDR3. Trimming removed 3 bases from V and 0 bases from J, with 9 bases in between. CDR1 is MNHEY, CDR2 SMNVEV, per germline (reference sequence). For the CDR3, the DNA is TGTGCCAGCAGTTTCTCGGGGAATAGCAATCAGCCCCAGCATTTT. It translates to CASSFSGNSNQPQHF.

J is TRBJ1-1 and V is TRBV7-2, with 8 bases identical to TRBD1. Trimming cost V 5 bases and J 1 base; bases outside gene matches: 3. CDR3 length: 14 amino acids. CDR1 SGHTA and CDR2 FQGNSA come from the germline V gene. The CDR3 sequence is CASSGQGGNTEAFF. The CDR3 DNA sequence: TGTGCCAGCAGCGGACAGGGCGGGAACACTGAAGCTTTCTTT.

The rearrangement links TRBV16 to TRBJ1-4; 8 bases are a match to TRBD1. Germline-derived CDR1 and CDR2 are KGHSY and FQNENV. V was pared by 4 bases and J by 6 bases, with 4 bases of the junction left unmatched. There are 14 residues in the CDR3. Here the CDR3 reads CASSPGGAYEKLFF. The CDR3 nucleotides read TGTGCCAGCAGCCCAGGGGGCGCGTATGAAAAACTGTTTTTT. Supplemented by reference TRBV16 and TRBJ1-4, the full variable domain reads GEEVAQTPKHLVRGEGQKAKLYCAPIKGHSYVFWYQQVLKNEFKFLISFQNENVFDETGMPKERFSAKCLPNSPCSLEIQATKLEDSAVYFCASSPGGAYEKLFFGSGTQLSVL.

V is TRBV5-4 and J is TRBJ2-6; the D gene is possibly TRBD1 (5 bases). This CDR3 region has 17 residues. Deletions cut 4 bases from V and 2 bases from J, with 16 bases between. Germline lookup yields CDR1 SGHNT and CDR2 YYREEE (reference sequence). CDR3 DNA: TGTGCCAGCAGCCCTTGGACAAACCGGGCTGGGGCCAACGTCCTGACTTTC. Translated, it gives CASSPWTNRAGANVLTF.

In its sample, this clone was seen once. This rearrangement joins TRBV29-1 to TRBJ2-2, with D perhaps matching TRBD1 (5 bases). This CDR3 has 19 residues. Germline V gives CDR1 SQVTM, CDR2 ANQGSEA. The V end lost 1 base, the J end lost 2 bases, and 23 bases lay between the germline ends. The CDR3, as DNA: TGCAGCGTTGAAGTTCGGACCGGACACTTCCCAATAAACACCGGGGAGCTGTTTTTT. This gives the protein CSVEVRTGHFPINTGELFF.